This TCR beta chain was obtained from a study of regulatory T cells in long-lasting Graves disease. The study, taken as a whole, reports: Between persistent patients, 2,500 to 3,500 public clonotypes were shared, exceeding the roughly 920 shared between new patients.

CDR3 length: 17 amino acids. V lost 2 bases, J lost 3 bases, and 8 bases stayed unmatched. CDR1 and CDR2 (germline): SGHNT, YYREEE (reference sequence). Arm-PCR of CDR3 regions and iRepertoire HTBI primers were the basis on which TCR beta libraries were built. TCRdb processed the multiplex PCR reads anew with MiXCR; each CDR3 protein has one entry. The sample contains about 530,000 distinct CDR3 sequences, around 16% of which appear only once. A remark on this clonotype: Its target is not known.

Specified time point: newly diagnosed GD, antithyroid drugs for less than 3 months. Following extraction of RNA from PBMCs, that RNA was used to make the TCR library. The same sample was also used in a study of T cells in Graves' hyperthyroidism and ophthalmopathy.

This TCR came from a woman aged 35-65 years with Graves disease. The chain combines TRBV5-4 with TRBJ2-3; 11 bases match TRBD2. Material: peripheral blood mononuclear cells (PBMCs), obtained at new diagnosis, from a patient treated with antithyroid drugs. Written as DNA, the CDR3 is TGTGCCAGCAGCTTTAAGCTAGCGGGGGGACGAACAGATACGCAGTATTTT. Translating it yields CASSFKLAGGRTDTQYF. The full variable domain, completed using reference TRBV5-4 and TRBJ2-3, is ETGVTQSPTHLIKTRGQQVTLRCSSQSGHNTVSWYQQALGQGPQFIFQYYREEENGRGNFPPRFSGLQFPNYSSELNVNALELDDSALYLCASSFKLAGGRTDTQYFGPGTRLTVL.